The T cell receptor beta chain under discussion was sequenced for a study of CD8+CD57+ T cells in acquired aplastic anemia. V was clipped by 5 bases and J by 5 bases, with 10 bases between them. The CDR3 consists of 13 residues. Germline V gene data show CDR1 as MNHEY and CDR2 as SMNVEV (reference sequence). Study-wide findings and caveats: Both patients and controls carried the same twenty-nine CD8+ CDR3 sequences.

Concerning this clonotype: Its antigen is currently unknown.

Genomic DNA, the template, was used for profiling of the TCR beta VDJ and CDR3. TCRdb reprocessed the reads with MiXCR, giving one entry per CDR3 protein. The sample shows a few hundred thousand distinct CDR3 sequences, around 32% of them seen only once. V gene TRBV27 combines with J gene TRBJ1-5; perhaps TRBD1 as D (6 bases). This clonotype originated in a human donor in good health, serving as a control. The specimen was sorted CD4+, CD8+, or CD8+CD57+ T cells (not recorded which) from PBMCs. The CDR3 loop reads CASSIYRDQPQHF. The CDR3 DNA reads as TGTGCCAGCAGTATATACAGGGATCAGCCCCAGCATTTT.